The 24 T cell receptor beta chains listed next were all sequenced from one sample in a study of blood T cells in healthy people across ages. The use of a sample-barcoded 5' primer and a J-beta primer mix characterized a second PCR of about 7 to 12 cycles. TCRdb reprocessed the 5' RACE reads via MiXCR and lists one record per CDR3 protein. The repertoire holds roughly 1,300,000 distinct CDR3 sequences, with approximately 63% as singletons. The sample comprised blood. The receptors were gathered from a man aged 18 to 35 in good health.

This chain links TRBV12-3 or TRBV12-4 with TRBJ1-5, with D tentatively TRBD1 (5 bases). V lost 4 bases to trimming and J lost 0 bases, with 28 bases between them. CDR3 length equals 21 residues. This CDR3 is CASSSGPGHPSKTYSNQPQHF. The CDR3 nucleotides are TGTGCCAGCAGTTCGGGACCGGGGCACCCCTCAAAGACGTATAGCAATCAGCCCCAGCATTTT.

This CDR3 is CASNTIAGYNEQFF. For the CDR3, the DNA is TGTGCCAGCAATACCATAGCGGGGTACAATGAGCAGTTCTTC. The chain joins TRBV27 to TRBJ2-1, with TRBD2 identical over 8 bases. Trimming took 7 bases from V and 4 from J; bases not matched to a gene: 6. The CDR3 is 14 residues long. CDR1 is MNHEY, CDR2 SMNVEV, per germline (reference sequence).

This clonotype has only a few counts. The genes are TRBV2 and TRBJ2-1; 7 bases fit TRBD2. The V gene end was trimmed by 4 bases and the J gene end by 4 bases; junction bases not matched to a gene: 7. CDR3 length: 15 amino acids. CDR1 SNHLY and CDR2 FYNNEI come from the germline V gene. The CDR3 DNA is TGTGCCAGCAGTGTGGGGGGGGATGGATACAATGAGCAGTTCTTC. Protein: CASSVGGDGYNEQFF.

This clonotype came up many times. The V call is TRBV20-1, the J call TRBJ2-1, with 10 bases lining up with TRBD2. Looked up from germline, CDR1 is DFQATT and CDR2 is SNEGSKA (reference sequence). CDR3 length equals 17 residues. With V trimmed by 2 bases and J by 4 bases, 11 bases remained unmatched. The CDR3 here is CSARLMPGLAPYNEQFF. The CDR3 region has the DNA TGCAGTGCTAGACTGATGCCGGGACTAGCGCCTTACAATGAGCAGTTCTTC.

This chain connects TRBV27 to TRBJ2-2, with D unclear. Per germline, CDR1 MNHEY and CDR2 SMNVEV (reference sequence). V shed 8 bases and J shed 7 bases, with 11 bases lying between them. This CDR3 is built from 12 residues. For the CDR3, the DNA is TGTGCCAGCTCTGGGGTTGGCGGGGAGCTGTTTTTT. Translation gives CASSGVGGELFF.

This clonotype appeared a few times. This chain connects TRBV7-2 to TRBJ1-2; no reliable D call. The germline gives CDR1 SGHTA, CDR2 FQGNSA. The length of the CDR3 is 14 residues. Trimming left V 1 base short and J 7 bases short, with 13 bases between. The CDR3 here is CASSLGQVGAGYTF. CDR3 DNA sequence: TGTGCCAGCAGCTTAGGCCAGGTTGGCGCTGGCTACACCTTC.

This chain joins TRBV5-1 and TRBJ2-1, with a weak D call TRBD1 (6 bases). The CDR3 is 17 amino acids. Germline CDR1 and CDR2: SGHRS and YFSETQ. Trimming removed 1 base at V and 0 bases at J, with 14 bases between. CDR3 coding DNA: TGCGCCAGCAGCTTGCGTGACAGGCTCCGCTCCTACAATGAGCAGTTCTTC. This gives the protein CASSLRDRLRSYNEQFF.

The chain employs TRBV7-2 and TRBJ2-3; D unresolved. CDR3 length equals 13 residues. V shed 9 bases and J shed 4 bases, with 14 bases lying between them. CDR1 and CDR2 (germline): SGHTA, FQGNSA. CDR3 sequence: CASGLPPADTQYF. The CDR3 nucleotides are TGTGCCAGTGGCCTACCCCCCGCAGATACGCAGTATTTT.

The chain carries TRBV27 and TRBJ1-2; a possible D gene is TRBD1 (5 bases). The germline CDR1 and CDR2 sequences are MNHEY and SMNVEV (reference sequence). V lost 4 bases to trimming and J lost 4 bases, with 13 bases between them. The CDR3 consists of 14 residues. The CDR3 sequence is CASSYGTDIYGYTF. CDR3 nucleotides: TGTGCCAGCAGTTACGGGACTGACATCTATGGCTACACCTTC.

J is TRBJ2-3 and V is TRBV20-1; maybe TRBD2 (5 bases). Between the trimmed V and J ends, which lost 4 bases and 4 bases, there was a span of 12 bases. The CDR3 length is 13 residues. Per germline, CDR1 DFQATT and CDR2 SNEGSKA (reference sequence). CDR3 sequence: CSAMDSGSDTQYF. CDR3 coding DNA: TGCAGTGCTATGGACTCCGGCTCAGATACGCAGTATTTT.

CDR3 DNA: TGTGCCAGCAGTAACCCCGGGACAGGGGGAAATAAACCCCTCCACTTT. Its protein is CASSNPGTGGNKPLHF. This sequence joins TRBV28 and TRBJ1-6, with 11 positions matching TRBD1. The CDR3 is made up of 16 amino acids. Germline V CDR1 and CDR2: MDHEN, SYDVKM. The V and J ends lost 5 bases and 12 bases, in that order; junction bases with no gene match: 12.

This rearrangement joins TRBV28 to TRBJ1-1, with 7 bases aligning to TRBD1. J was trimmed by 2 bases and V by 5 bases; bases with no gene match: 11. Germline V gene sequence: CDR1 MDHEN, CDR2 SYDVKM. The CDR3 has 16 amino acids. CDR3 nucleotides: TGTGCCAGCAGTCGTTATAGGGGGCGTGGTAACACTGAAGCTTTCTTT. It translates to CASSRYRGRGNTEAFF.

This sequence joins TRBV24-1 and TRBJ2-1; TRBD1 might be the D (6 bases). Trimming cost V 9 bases and J 1 base, with 12 bases left between them. This CDR3 spans 14 amino acids. Germline V CDR1 and CDR2: KGHDR, SFDVKD. CDR3 sequence: CATGLQGSYNEQFF. The CDR3 bases are TGTGCCACCGGATTACAGGGTTCCTACAATGAGCAGTTCTTC.

This clonotype was detected a few times. This chain connects TRBV7-2 to TRBJ2-5; D might be TRBD2 (6 bases). The germline CDR1 and CDR2 sequences are SGHTA and FQGNSA. Trimming took 7 bases from V and 3 from J, leaving 12 bases between them. This CDR3 spans 13 amino acids. The CDR3 DNA follows: TGTGCCAGCAACCAGGGAGGTGAAGAGACCCAGTACTTC. Translating gives CASNQGGEETQYF.

The V call is TRBV6-6, the J call TRBJ1-5; D may be TRBD1 (5 bases). The germline V and J ends were trimmed by 2 bases and 3 bases, with 11 bases remaining between them. There are 15 residues in the CDR3. Germline-derived CDR1 and CDR2 are MNHNY and SVGAGI (reference sequence). CDR3 protein: CASSYVGRHNQPQHF. In nucleotides, the CDR3 is TGTGCCAGCAGTTACGTGGGGCGGCACAATCAGCCCCAGCATTTT.

This clonotype was seen only a few times. The chain recombines TRBV12-3 or TRBV12-4 with TRBJ2-7; D might be TRBD1 (6 bases). The CDR3 is 14 residues long. V lost 6 bases and J 0 bases, leaving 12 bases between the germline ends. The CDR3 here is CASRVDRSSYEQYF. DNA of the CDR3: TGTGCCAGCAGGGTCGACAGGAGCTCCTACGAGCAGTACTTC.

With respect to this clonotype: Relative to the germline gene, one junction end is altered; a read error may explain this. The genes are TRBV27 and TRBJ2-1; TRBD1 is a possible D gene (5 bases). The CDR3 runs to 15 residues. CDR1 MNHEY and CDR2 SMNVEV come from the germline V gene (reference sequence). CDR3 DNA sequence: TGTGCCAGCAGTTTATCGACCCCAGGGAACAATAAGCAGTTCTTC. Translation: CASSLSTPGNNKQFF.

J is TRBJ2-3 and V is TRBV4-3; no firm D call. There are 17 residues in the CDR3. In germline, CDR1 is LGHNA, CDR2 YSLEER. Trimming cost V 0 bases and J 2 bases, with 15 bases left between them. The CDR3 DNA follows: TGCGCCAGCAGCCAAGATCCCAAGCAGGTATACACAGATACGCAGTATTTT. As protein: CASSQDPKQVYTDTQYF.

The V and J genes are TRBV10-2 and TRBJ1-6, with D maybe TRBD1 (5 bases). V was shortened by 4 bases and J by 7 bases, with 11 bases between the two germline ends. Germline loops: CDR1 WSHSY, CDR2 SAAADI. The length of the CDR3 is 14 residues. CDR3 region: CASSVGPPNSPLHF. CDR3 DNA sequence: TGCGCCAGCAGTGTGGGACCGCCAAATTCACCCCTCCACTTT.

J is TRBJ2-6 and V is TRBV10-3; 7 nucleotides agree with TRBD2. Germline trimming cut 5 bases from V and 3 bases from J; bases unmatched to any gene: 4. Germline V CDR1 and CDR2: ENHRY, SYGVKD. The CDR3 totals 15 residues. The CDR3 region is CAISPGGGGANVLTF. The CDR3 DNA reads as TGTGCCATCAGTCCGGGAGGAGGTGGGGCCAACGTCCTGACTTTC.

The V and J genes are TRBV6-5 and TRBJ2-7; D is unclear. The V gene's germline CDR1 is MNHEY and CDR2 SVGAGI. V lost 2 bases to trimming and J lost 2 bases, with 10 bases between them. There are 14 residues in the CDR3. The CDR3, as DNA: TGTGCCAGCAGTTACGCGACCGGAACCTACGAGCAGTACTTC. This encodes CASSYATGTYEQYF.

V is TRBV7-9 and J is TRBJ2-7, with 8 bases matching TRBD2. V trimming: 5 bases; J trimming: 3 bases; junction bases outside the gene matches: 3. This CDR3 spans 13 amino acids. Germline-derived CDR1 and CDR2 are SEHNR and FQNEAQ (reference sequence). CDR3 protein: CASSVLADYEQYF. CDR3 nucleotides: TGTGCCAGCAGCGTACTAGCGGACTACGAGCAGTACTTC.

This clonotype has more than one count but fewer than ten. The gene calls are TRBV29-1 and TRBJ2-5, with TRBD1 matching 12 bases. The CDR3 length is 15 residues. The germline gives CDR1 SQVTM, CDR2 ANQGSEA. V gave up 4 bases and J gave up 5 bases; unmatched junction bases: 8. The CDR3 here is CSVGDRGLIGETQYF. In DNA form, the CDR3 reads TGCAGCGTTGGGGACAGGGGGCTAATAGGCGAGACCCAGTACTTC. Full variable domain (remainder filled in from reference TRBV29-1 and TRBJ2-5): SAVISQKPSRDICQRGTSLTIQCQVDSQVTMMFWYRQQPGQSLTLIATANQGSEATYESGFVIDKFPISRPNLTFSTLTVSNMSPEDSSIYLCSVGDRGLIGETQYFGPGTRLLVL.

This clonotype showed up just a few times. The chain carries TRBV29-1 and TRBJ2-3, with D possibly TRBD2 on 5 matching bases. The germline V gene encodes CDR1 SQVTM and CDR2 ANQGSEA. The V gene lost 7 bases and the J gene lost 1 base, with 12 bases spanning the gap. This CDR3 comprises 13 residues. CDR3 loop: CSAGGGRTDTQYF. In DNA form, the CDR3 reads TGCAGCGCCGGAGGCGGGCGCACAGATACGCAGTATTTT.